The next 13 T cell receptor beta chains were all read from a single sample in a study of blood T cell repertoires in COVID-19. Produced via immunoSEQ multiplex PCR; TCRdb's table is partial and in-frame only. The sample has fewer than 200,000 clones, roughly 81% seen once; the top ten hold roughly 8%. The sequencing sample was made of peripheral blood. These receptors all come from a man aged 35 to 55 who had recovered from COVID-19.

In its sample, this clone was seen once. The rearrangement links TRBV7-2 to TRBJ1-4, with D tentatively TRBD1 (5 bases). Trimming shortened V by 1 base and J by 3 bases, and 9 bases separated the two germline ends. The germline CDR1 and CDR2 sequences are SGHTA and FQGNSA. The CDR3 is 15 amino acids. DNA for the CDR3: TGTGCCAGCAGCTTAGGGGGCAGGGCTAATGAAAAACTGTTTTTT. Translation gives CASSLGGRANEKLFF. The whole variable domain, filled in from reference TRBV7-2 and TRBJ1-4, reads GAGVSQSPSNKVTEKGKDVELRCDPISGHTALYWYRQSLGQGLEFLIYFQGNSAPDKSGLPSDRFSAERTGGSVSTLTIQRTQQEDSAVYLCASSLGGRANEKLFFGSGTQLSVL.

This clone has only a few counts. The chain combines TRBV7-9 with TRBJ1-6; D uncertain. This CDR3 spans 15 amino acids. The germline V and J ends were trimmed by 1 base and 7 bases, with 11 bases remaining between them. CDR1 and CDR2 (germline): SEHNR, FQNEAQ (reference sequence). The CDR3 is CASSLGGGPNSPLHF. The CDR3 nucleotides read TGTGCCAGCAGCTTAGGCGGAGGCCCAAATTCACCCCTCCACTTT.

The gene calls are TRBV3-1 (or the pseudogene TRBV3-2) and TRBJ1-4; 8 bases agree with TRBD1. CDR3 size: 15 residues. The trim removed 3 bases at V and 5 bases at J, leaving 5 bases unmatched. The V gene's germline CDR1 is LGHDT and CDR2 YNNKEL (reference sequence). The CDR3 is CASSQMGQENEKLFF. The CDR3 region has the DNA TGTGCCAGCAGCCAGATGGGACAGGAAAATGAAAAACTGTTTTTT.

The CDR3 nucleotides are TGCGCCAGCAGCCAAGATGGGCTCAATGAGCAGTTCTTC. It translates to CASSQDGLNEQFF. The chain combines TRBV4-3 with TRBJ2-1; no definite D call. Germline V gene sequence: CDR1 LGHNA, CDR2 YSLEER. V dropped 0 bases and J dropped 6 bases, with 6 bases sitting between them. CDR3 length: 13 residues.

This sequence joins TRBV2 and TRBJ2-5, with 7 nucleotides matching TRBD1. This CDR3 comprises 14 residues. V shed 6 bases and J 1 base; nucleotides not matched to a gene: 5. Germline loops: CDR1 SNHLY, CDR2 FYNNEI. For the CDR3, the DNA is TGTGCCAGCAGGGCCGGGACAGTCCAAGAGACCCAGTACTTC. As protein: CASRAGTVQETQYF.

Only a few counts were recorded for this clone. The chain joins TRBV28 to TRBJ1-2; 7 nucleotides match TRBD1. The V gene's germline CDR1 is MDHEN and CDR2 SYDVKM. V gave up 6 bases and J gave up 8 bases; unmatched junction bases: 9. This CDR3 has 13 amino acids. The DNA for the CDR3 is TGTGCCAGCAGGAAGACAGGGTACTTCGGCTACACCTTC. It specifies CASRKTGYFGYTF.

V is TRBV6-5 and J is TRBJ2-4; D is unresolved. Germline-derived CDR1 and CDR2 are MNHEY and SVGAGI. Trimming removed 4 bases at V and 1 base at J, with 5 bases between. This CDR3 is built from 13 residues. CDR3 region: CASSSGAKNIQYF. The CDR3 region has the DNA TGTGCCAGCAGTTCCGGGGCCAAAAACATTCAGTACTTC.

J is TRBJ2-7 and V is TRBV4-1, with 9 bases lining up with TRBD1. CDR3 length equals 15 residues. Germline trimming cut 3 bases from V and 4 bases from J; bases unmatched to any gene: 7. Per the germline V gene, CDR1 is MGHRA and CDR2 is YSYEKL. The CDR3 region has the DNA TGCGCCAGCAGCCATAGGACAGGGGTTACGTACGAGCAGTACTTC. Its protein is CASSHRTGVTYEQYF.

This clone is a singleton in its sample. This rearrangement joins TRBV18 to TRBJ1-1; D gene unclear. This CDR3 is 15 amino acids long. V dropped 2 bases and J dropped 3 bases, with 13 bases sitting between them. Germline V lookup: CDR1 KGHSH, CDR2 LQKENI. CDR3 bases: TGTGCCAGCTCACCAGTAGTTGGGCCCGACACTGAAGCTTTCTTT. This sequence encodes CASSPVVGPDTEAFF. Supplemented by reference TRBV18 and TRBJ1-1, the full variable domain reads NAGVMQNPRHLVRRRGQEARLRCSPMKGHSHVYWYRQLPEEGLKFMVYLQKENIIDESGMPKERFSAEFPKEGPSILRIQQVVRGDSAAYFCASSPVVGPDTEAFFGQGTRLTVV.

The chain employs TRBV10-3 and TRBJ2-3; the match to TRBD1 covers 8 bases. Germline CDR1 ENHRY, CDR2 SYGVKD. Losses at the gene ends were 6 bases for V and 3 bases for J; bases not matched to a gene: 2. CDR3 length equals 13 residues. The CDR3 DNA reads TGTGCCATCAGGGACAGGGAAACAGATACGCAGTATTTT. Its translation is CAIRDRETDTQYF.

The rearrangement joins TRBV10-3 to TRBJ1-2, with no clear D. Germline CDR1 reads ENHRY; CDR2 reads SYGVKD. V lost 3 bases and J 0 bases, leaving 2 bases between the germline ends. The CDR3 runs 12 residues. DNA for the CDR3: TGTGCCATCAGTGACACTAACTATGGCTACACCTTC. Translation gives CAISDTNYGYTF.

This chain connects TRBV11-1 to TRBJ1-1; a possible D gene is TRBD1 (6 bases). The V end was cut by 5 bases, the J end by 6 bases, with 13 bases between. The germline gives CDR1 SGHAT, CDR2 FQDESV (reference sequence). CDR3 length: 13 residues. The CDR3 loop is CASSQDRWAEAFF. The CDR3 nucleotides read TGTGCCAGCAGCCAAGACAGGTGGGCTGAAGCTTTCTTT.

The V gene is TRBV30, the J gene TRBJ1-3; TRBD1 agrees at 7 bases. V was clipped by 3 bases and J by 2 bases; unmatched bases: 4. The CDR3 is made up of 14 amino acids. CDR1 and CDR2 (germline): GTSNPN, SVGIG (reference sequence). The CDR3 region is CAWRAGTAGNTIYF. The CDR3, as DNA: TGTGCCTGGAGAGCCGGGACAGCTGGAAACACCATATATTTT. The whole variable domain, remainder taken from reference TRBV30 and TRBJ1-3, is SQTIHQWPATLVQPVGSPLSLECTVEGTSNPNLYWYRQAAGRGLQLLFYSVGIGQISSEVPQNLSASRPQDRQFILSSKKLLLSDSGFYLCAWRAGTAGNTIYFGEGSWLTVV.